A single T cell receptor beta chain is shown here with its context. Antigen: not known. MiXCR, applied by TCRdb to the reads, yields one record per CDR3 protein. The top ten hold 34% of the sample, which has 100,000 to 150,000 distinct CDR3 sequences, roughly a quarter seen once. The germline CDR1 and CDR2 sequences are SQVTM and ANQGSEA. The CDR3 extends over 13 amino acids. J gave up 8 bases and V 4 bases, and 4 bases lay outside the gene matches. This entry is derived from a study of T cell repertoires in cytomegalovirus infection. Study findings and constraints: Clonotypes of TCR beta that were HLA-C-restricted and CMV-specific dominated the ex vivo response. Public TCR beta family frequency separated CMV-and-HLA carriers, including in an independent cohort.

This rearrangement joins TRBV29-1 to TRBJ2-1, with 11 bases aligning to TRBD2. The receptor was isolated from a human donor in good health (CMV status not recorded). Some clones in this sample may be carry-over from other donors' samples. Sequences were obtained from PBMCs, sequenced either directly or after in vitro stimulation (not recorded which). The CDR3 bases are TGCAGCGTTGTTCTAGCGGGAGGAGATGAGCAGTTCTTC. Residues: CSVVLAGGDEQFF.